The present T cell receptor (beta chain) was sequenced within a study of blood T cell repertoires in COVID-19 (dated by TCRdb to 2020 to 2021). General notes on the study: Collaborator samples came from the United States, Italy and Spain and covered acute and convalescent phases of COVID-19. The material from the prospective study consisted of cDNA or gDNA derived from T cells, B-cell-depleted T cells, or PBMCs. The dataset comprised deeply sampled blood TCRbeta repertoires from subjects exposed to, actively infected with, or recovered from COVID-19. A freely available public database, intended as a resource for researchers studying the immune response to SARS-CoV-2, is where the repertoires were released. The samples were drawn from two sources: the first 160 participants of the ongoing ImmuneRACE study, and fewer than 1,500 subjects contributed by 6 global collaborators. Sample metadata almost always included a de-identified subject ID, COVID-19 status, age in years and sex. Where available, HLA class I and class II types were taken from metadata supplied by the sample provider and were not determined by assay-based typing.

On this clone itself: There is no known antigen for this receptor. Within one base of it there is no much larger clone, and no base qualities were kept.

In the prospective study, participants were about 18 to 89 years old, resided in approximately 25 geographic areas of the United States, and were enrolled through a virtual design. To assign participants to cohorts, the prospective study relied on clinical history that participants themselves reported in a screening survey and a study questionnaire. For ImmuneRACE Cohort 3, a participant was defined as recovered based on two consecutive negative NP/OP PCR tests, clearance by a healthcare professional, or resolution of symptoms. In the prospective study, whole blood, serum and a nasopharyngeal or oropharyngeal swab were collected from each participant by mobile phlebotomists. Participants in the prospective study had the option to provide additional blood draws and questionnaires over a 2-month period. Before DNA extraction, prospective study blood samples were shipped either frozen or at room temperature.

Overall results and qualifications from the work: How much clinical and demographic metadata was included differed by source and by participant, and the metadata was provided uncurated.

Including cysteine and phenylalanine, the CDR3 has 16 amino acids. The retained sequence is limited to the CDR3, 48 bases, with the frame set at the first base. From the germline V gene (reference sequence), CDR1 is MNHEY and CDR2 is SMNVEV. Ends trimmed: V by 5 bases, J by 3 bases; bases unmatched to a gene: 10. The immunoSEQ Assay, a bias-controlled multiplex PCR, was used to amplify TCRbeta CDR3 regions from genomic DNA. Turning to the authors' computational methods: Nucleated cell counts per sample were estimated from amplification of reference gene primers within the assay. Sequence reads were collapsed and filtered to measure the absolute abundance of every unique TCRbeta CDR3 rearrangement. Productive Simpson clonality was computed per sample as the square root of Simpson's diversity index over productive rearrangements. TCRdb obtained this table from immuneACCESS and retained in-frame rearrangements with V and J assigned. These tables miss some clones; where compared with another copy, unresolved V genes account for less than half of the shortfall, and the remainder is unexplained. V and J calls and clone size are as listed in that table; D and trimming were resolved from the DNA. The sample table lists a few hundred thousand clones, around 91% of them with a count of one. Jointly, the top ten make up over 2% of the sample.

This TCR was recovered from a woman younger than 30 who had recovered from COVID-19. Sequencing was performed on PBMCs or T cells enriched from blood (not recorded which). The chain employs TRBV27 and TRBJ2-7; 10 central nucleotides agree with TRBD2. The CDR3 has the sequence CASSPLSSGGNYEQYF. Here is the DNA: TGTGCCAGCAGTCCCCTGTCTAGCGGGGGAAACTACGAGCAGTACTTC.